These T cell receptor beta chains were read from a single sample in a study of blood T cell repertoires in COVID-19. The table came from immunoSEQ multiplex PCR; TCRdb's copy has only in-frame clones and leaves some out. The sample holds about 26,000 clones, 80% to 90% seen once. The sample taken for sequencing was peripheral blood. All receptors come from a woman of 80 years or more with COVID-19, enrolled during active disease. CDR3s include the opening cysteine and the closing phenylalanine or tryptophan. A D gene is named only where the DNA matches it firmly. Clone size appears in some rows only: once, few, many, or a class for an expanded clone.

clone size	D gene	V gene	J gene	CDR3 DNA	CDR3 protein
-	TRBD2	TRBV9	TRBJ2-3	TGTGCCAGCAGCGTAGGTAATAGCGGGGGCACAGATACGCAGTATTTT	CASSVGNSGGTDTQYF
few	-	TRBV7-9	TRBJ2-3	TGTGCCAGCAGCTTAAGGGGGACGGACCCGTGGTATTTT	CASSLRGTDPWYF
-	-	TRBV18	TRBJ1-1	TGTGCCAGCTCCCAAACTAACGACCCGGCGATAAACACTGAAGCTTTCTTT	CASSQTNDPAINTEAFF
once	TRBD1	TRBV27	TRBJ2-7	TGTGCCAGCAGTTTATCGAGGGGAAGAGACAGGGCCCACGAGCAGTACTTC	CASSLSRGRDRAHEQYF
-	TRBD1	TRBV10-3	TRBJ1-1	TGTGCCATCCGACAGGGGAACACTGAAGCTTTCTTT	CAIRQGNTEAFF
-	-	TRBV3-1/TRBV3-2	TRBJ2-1	TGTGCCAGCAGCCAAGATACGAGAGTGCAGTTCTTC	CASSQDTRVQFF
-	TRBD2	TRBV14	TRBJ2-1	TGTGCCAGCAGCCGCAACGAGCGGGGGGGCTTTGAGCAGTTCTTC	CASSRNERGGFEQFF
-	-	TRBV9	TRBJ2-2	TGTGCCAGCAGCGTAGGGAATAGCGGAAACACCGGGGAGCTGTTTTTT	CASSVGNSGNTGELFF
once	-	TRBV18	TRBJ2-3	TGTGCCAGCTCACCGATTGCGGATACGCAGTATTTT	CASSPIADTQYF
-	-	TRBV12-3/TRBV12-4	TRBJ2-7	TGTGCCAGCGGCCTCGACTTCGCCCGGGAGCAGTACTTC	CASGLDFAREQYF
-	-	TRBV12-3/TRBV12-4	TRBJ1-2	TGTGCCAGCAGTGGCAGAAACTATGGCTACACCTTC	CASSGRNYGYTF
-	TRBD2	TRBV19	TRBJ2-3	TGTGCCAGTAGCTCACGCGGGGGTCCAAGCACAGATACGCAGTATTTT	CASSSRGGPSTDTQYF
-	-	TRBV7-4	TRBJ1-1	TGTGCCAGCAGCCGGAACGGGACTCCTAACACTGAAGCTTTCTTT	CASSRNGTPNTEAFF
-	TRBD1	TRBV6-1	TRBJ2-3	TGTGCCAGCAGGGAATACCCGGGACAGGGAAGTCCAGATACGCAGTATTTT	CASREYPGQGSPDTQYF
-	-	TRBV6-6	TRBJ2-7	TGTGCCAGCATACATAGCGGCGGAGCAGGGAAGCAGTACTTC	CASIHSGGAGKQYF
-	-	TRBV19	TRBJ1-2	TGTGCCAGTAGTAAACAGGGTATACCAAGCTATGGCTACACCTTC	CASSKQGIPSYGYTF
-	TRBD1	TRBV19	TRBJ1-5	TGTGCCAGTACCAGGGGGTATCAGCCCCAGCATTTT	CASTRGYQPQHF
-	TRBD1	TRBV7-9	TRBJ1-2	TGTGCCAGCAGCGTTCCGGGACAGGGGGGACGGGGCTACACCTTC	CASSVPGQGGRGYTF
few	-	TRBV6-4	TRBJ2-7	TGTGCCAGCAGTGAAAATAGCGGACGGTACGAGCAGTACTTC	CASSENSGRYEQYF
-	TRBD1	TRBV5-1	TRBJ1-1	TGCGCCAGCAGCTTGGGATGGACAGGAGCGAACACTGAAGCTTTCTTT	CASSLGWTGANTEAFF
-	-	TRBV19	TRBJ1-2	TGTGCCAGTAATTCCGACTATGGCTACACCTTC	CASNSDYGYTF
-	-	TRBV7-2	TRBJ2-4	TGTGCCAGCAGCTTAGACCAGGGTCTCGGGAACATTCAGTACTTC	CASSLDQGLGNIQYF
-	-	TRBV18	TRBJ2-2	TGTGCCAGCTCACCACGGCAAAGTACGAACACCGGGGAGCTGTTTTTT	CASSPRQSTNTGELFF
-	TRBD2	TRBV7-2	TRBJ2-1	TGTGCCAGCCGGGGGGAGGTACCCAATGAGCAGTTCTTC	CASRGEVPNEQFF
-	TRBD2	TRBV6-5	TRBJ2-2	TGTGCCAGCAGAAACCTAGCGGGGGTACCCGGGGAGCTGTTTTTT	CASRNLAGVPGELFF
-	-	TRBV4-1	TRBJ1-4	TGCGCCAGCAGCCAACGACAGGATAATGAAAAACTGTTTTTT	CASSQRQDNEKLFF
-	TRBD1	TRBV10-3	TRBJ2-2	TGTGCCATCCAGGGACAGGGAGTCACCGGGGAGCTGTTTTTT	CAIQGQGVTGELFF
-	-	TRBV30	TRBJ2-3	TGTGCCTGGAGTGCGGGGTATGGGACAGATACGCAGTATTTT	CAWSAGYGTDTQYF
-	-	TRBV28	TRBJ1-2	TGTGCCAGCAGTTTCCCGACAGGAGCAGTGACCTATGGCTACACCTTC	CASSFPTGAVTYGYTF
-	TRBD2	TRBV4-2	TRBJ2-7	TGTGCCAGCAGCCAAGATCTTGGGACTAGCGTTTCCTACGAGCAGTACTTC	CASSQDLGTSVSYEQYF
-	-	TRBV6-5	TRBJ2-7	TGTGCCACCCGGGACAACTACGAGCAGTACTTC	CATRDNYEQYF
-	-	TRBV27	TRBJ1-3	TGTGCCAGCAGGACAGGCAACTCTGGAAACACCATATATTTT	CASRTGNSGNTIYF
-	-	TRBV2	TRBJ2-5	TGTGCCAGCAGCCCTACGGGTTCAGAAGAGACCCAGTACTTC	CASSPTGSEETQYF
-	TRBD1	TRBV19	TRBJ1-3	TGTGCCAGTAGTAGATCCGGACAGGGGCGTGGAAACACCATATATTTT	CASSRSGQGRGNTIYF
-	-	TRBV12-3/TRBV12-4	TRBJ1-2	TGTGCCAGCAGCGCGGACAGTAACTATGGCTACACCTTC	CASSADSNYGYTF
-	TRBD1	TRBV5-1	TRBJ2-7	TGCGCCAGCAGCTTGGTTCCAGGGGGCAGTACTACCTACGAGCAGTACTTC	CASSLVPGGSTTYEQYF
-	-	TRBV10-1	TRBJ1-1	TGCGCCAGCAGTGGGCAGGGGAACACTGAAGCTTTCTTT	CASSGQGNTEAFF
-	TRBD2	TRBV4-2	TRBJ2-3	TGTGCCAGCAGCCAAGAAAGCGGGGGGGGGCCAGATACGCAGTATTTT	CASSQESGGGPDTQYF
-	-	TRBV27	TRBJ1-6	TGTGCCAGCAGTTTCTCCGGGACATCCGGATATTCACCCCTCCACTTT	CASSFSGTSGYSPLHF